This TCR beta chain was profiled in a study of blood T cell repertoires in COVID-19. Study-level background: Samples taken during acute and convalescent COVID-19 were collected in the United States, Italy and Spain.

The J segment lost 10 bases and the V segment lost 3 bases, leaving 10 bases of the junction unmatched. In germline, CDR1 is KGHDR, CDR2 SFDVKD. The CDR3 length is 15 residues. Per the authors' pipeline: It was from reference gene primer amplification that nucleated cell counts were estimated. This table comes from immunoSEQ multiplex PCR, and its TCRdb copy is limited to in-frame clones, with some not included. The DNA was the basis for D and trimming; V, J and clone size are from that table. The sample holds some 51,000 clones, 80% to 95% seen once. V usage is TRBV24-1 and J usage is TRBJ2-3, with TRBD2 matching over 9 bases. Material for sequencing was peripheral blood. This sequence was found in a man aged 50 to 60 with acute or convalescent COVID-19. Here the CDR3 reads CATSDLQAGGTAQYF. CDR3 sequence (DNA): TGTGCCACCAGTGATCTTCAAGCGGGGGGAACGGCGCAGTATTTT.